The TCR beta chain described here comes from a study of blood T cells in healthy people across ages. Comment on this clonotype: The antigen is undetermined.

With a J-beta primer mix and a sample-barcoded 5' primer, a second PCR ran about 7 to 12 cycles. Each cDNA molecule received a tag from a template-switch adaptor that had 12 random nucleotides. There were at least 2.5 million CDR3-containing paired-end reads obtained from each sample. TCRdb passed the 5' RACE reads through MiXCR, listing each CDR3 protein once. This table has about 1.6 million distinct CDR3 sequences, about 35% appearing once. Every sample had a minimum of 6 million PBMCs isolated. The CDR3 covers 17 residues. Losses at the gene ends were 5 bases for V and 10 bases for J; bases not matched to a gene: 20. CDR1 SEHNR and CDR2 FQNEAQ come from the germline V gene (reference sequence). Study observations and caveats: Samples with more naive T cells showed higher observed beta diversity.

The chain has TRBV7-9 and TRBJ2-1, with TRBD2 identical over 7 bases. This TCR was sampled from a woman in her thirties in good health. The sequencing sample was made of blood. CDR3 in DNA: TGTGCCAGCAGCGGTACGGGACTACCGCCCCACCGAAAAGAGCAGTTCTTC. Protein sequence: CASSGTGLPPHRKEQFF. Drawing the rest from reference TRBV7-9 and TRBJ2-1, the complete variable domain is DTGVSQNPRHKITKRGQNVTFRCDPISEHNRLYWYRQTLGQGPEFLTYFQNEAQLEKSRLLSDRFSAERPKGSFSTLEIQRTEQGDSAMYLCASSGTGLPPHRKEQFFGPGTRLTVL.